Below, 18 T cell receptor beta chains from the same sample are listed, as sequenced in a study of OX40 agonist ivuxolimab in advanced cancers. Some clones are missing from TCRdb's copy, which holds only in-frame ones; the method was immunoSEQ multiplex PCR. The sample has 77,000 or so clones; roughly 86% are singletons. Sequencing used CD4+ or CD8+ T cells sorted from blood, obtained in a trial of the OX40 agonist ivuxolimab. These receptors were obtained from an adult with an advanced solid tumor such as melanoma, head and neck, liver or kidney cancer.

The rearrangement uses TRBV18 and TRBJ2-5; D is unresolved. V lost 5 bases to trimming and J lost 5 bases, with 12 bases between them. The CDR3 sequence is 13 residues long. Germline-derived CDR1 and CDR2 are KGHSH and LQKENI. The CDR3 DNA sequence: TGTGCCAGCTCAATGCGTTCCGATGAGACCCAGTACTTC. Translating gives CASSMRSDETQYF.

The CDR3 loop is CASSVGSGSYEQYF. The CDR3 DNA reads TGTGCCAGCAGCGTAGGAAGCGGCTCCTACGAGCAGTACTTC. The chain links TRBV9 to TRBJ2-7, with a tentative D call TRBD2 (5 bases). Germline V CDR1 and CDR2: SGDLS, YYNGEE. V was shortened by 0 bases and J by 0 bases, with 7 bases between the two germline ends. The CDR3 consists of 14 residues.

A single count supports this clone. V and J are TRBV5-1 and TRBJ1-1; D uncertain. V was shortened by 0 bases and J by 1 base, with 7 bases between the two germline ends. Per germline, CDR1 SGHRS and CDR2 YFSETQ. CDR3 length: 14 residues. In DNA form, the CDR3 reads TGCGCCAGCAGCTTGGGGCACCAGAACACTGAAGCTTTCTTT. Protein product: CASSLGHQNTEAFF.

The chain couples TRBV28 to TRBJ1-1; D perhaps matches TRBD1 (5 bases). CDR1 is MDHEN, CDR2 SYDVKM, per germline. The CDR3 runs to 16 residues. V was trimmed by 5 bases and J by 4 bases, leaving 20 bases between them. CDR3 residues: CASSRGTLTGGTEAFF. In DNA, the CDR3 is TGTGCCAGCAGTCGGGGGACGCTAACCGGTGGCACTGAAGCTTTCTTT.

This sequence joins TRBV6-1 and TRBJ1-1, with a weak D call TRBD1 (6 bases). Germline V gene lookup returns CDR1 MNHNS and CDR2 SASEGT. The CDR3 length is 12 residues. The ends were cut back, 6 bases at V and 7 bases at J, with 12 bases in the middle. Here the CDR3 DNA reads TGTGCCAGCAGCTTACAGGGTAATGAAGCTTTCTTT. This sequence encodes CASSLQGNEAFF.

The CDR3 reads CSVAGRGMNTEAFF. CDR3 nucleotide sequence: TGCAGCGTTGCAGGTAGGGGGATGAACACTGAAGCTTTCTTT. This rearrangement joins TRBV29-1 to TRBJ1-1, with D possibly TRBD1 on 6 matching bases. The CDR3 consists of 14 residues. Germline V gives CDR1 SQVTM, CDR2 ANQGSEA. V was shortened by 4 bases and J by 0 bases, with 12 bases between the two germline ends.

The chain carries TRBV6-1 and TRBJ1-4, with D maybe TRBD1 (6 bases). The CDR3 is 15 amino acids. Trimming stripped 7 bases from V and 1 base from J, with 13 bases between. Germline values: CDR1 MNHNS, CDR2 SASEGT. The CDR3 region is CASNPTGLTNEKLFF. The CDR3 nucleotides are TGTGCCAGCAACCCAACAGGGCTAACTAATGAAAAACTGTTTTTT.

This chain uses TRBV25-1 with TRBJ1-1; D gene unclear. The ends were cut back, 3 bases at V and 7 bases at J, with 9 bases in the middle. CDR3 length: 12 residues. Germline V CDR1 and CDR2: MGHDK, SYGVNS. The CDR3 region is CASSDRQDEAFF. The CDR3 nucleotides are TGTGCCAGCAGTGATCGTCAAGATGAAGCTTTCTTT.

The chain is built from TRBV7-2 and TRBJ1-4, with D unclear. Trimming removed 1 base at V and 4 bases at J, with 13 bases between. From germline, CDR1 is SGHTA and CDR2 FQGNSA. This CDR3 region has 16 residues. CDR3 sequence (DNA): TGTGCCAGCAGCTTAGGGCAGAGAACTTTTAATGAAAAACTGTTTTTT. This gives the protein CASSLGQRTFNEKLFF.

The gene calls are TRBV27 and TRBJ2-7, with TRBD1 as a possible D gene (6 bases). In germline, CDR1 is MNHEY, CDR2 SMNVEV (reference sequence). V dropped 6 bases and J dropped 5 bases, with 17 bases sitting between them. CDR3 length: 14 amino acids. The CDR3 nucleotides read TGTGCCAGCAGCTACCAGGGGATTGGAGACGAGCAGTACTTC. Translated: CASSYQGIGDEQYF.

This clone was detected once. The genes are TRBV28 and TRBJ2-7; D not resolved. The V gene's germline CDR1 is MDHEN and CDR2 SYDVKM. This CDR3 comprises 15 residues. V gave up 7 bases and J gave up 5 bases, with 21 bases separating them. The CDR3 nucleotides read TGTGCCAGCATCAGTTCCCGTCGAGCGTTCCACGAGCAGTACTTC. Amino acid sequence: CASISSRRAFHEQYF.

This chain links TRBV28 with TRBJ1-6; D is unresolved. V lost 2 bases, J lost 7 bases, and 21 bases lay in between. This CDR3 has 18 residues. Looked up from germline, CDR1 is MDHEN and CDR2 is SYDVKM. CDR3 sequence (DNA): TGTGCCAGCAGTTTAATTCGGAGTGGCGGAGAGAGCAATTCACCCCTCCACTTT. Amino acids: CASSLIRSGGESNSPLHF. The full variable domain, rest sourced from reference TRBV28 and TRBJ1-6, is DVKVTQSSRYLVKRTGEKVFLECVQDMDHENMFWYRQDPGLGLRLIYFSYDVKMKEKGDIPEGYSVSREKKERFSLILESASTNQTSMYLCASSLIRSGGESNSPLHFGNGTRLTVT.

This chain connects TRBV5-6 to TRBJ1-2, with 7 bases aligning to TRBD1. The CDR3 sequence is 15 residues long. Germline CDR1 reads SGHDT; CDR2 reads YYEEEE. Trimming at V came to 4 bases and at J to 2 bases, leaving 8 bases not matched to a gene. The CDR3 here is CASSTPGQYNYGYTF. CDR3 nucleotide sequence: TGTGCCAGCAGCACTCCGGGACAGTACAACTATGGCTACACCTTC.

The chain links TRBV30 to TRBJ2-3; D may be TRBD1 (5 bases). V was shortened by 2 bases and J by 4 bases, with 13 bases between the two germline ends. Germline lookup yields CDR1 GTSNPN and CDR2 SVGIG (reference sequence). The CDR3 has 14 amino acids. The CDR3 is CAWSPLRVADTQYF. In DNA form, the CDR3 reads TGTGCCTGGAGTCCTCTCAGGGTCGCAGATACGCAGTATTTT.

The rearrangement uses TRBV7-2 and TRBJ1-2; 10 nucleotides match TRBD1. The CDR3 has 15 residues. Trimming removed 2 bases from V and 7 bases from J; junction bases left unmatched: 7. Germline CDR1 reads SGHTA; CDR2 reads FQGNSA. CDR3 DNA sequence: TGTGCCAGCAGCTTAACGACAGGGGGCGAGAGTGGCTACACCTTC. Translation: CASSLTTGGESGYTF.

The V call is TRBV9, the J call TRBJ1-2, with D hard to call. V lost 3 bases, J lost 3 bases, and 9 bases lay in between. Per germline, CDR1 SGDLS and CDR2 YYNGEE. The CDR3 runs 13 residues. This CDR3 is CASSGQNYYGYTF. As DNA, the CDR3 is TGTGCCAGCAGCGGCCAAAATTACTATGGCTACACCTTC.

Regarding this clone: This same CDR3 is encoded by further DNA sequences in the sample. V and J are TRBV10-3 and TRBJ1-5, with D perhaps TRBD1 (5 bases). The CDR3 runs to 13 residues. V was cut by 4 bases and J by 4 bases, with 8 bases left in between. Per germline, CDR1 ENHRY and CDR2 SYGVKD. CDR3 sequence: CAISGDGNQPQHF. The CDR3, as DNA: TGTGCCATCAGTGGGGACGGGAATCAGCCCCAGCATTTT.

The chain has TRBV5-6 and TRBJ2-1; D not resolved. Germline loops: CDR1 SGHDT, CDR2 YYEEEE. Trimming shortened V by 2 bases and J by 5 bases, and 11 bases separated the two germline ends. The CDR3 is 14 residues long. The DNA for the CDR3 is TGTGCCAGCAGCTTCGACCGGGCCAACAATGAGCAGTTCTTC. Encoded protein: CASSFDRANNEQFF.